The clone carrying this T cell receptor beta chain was found a few times. Each TCR cDNA library carried sample-specific barcodes on both ends. TCRdb redid the calling of the 5' RACE reads with MiXCR, one entry per CDR3 protein. Seen here are around 380,000 distinct CDR3 sequences, roughly 28% observed once, and the top ten hold 5.5% to 6.5%. The CDR3 contains 17 residues. The germline V gene has CDR1 MDHEN and CDR2 SYDVKM. V shed 7 bases, J shed 4 bases, and the junction held 14 bases outside the gene matches. The data originate from a study of identical twins' blood T cells. This rearrangement joins TRBV28 to TRBJ2-3; 10 bases line up with TRBD2. The sequencing input was PBMCs. The clonotype comes from a woman aged 18 to 55 in good health. The CDR3 is CASITSGRARYADTQYF. Written as DNA, the CDR3 is TGTGCCAGCATAACAAGCGGGAGGGCCCGTTACGCAGATACGCAGTATTTT.